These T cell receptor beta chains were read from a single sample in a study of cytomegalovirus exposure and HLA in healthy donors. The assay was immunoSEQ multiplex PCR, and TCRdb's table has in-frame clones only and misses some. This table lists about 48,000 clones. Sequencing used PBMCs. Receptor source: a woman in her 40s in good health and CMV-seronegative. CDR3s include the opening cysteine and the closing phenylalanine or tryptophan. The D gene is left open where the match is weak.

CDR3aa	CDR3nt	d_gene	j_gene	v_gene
CASGDTWLNEQFF	TGTGCCAGCGGGGACACCTGGCTGAATGAGCAGTTCTTC	NA	TRBJ2-1	TRBV6-4
CSVLRGTVEAFF	TGCAGCGTTTTAAGGGGGACAGTAGAAGCTTTCTTT	TRBD1	TRBJ1-1	TRBV29-1
CASSMAGGEYEQYF	TGTGCCAGTAGTATGGCGGGAGGCGAGTACGAGCAGTACTTC	TRBD2	TRBJ2-7	TRBV19
CASGGTASYNSPLHF	TGTGCCAGTGGAGGGACAGCAAGTTATAATTCACCCCTCCACTTT	TRBD1	TRBJ1-6	TRBV18
CASSLAGLTPTGELFF	TGTGCCAGCAGCTTAGCAGGACTAACCCCCACCGGGGAGCTGTTTTTT	NA	TRBJ2-2	TRBV7-2
CASSTGPTGLVDTNTGELFF	TGTGCCAGCAGCACAGGTCCAACGGGACTAGTAGATACGAACACCGGGGAGCTGTTTTTT	TRBD2	TRBJ2-2	TRBV7-7
CASSFPWTGMGLANVLTF	TGTGCCAGCAGTTTTCCATGGACAGGAATGGGTCTAGCCAACGTCCTGACTTTC	TRBD1	TRBJ2-6	TRBV28
CASSQLGLTYNEQFF	TGTGCCAGCAGCCAACTGGGACTAACCTACAATGAGCAGTTCTTC	TRBD2	TRBJ2-1	TRBV14
CAWSAGQGGTDTQYF	TGTGCCTGGAGTGCCGGACAGGGTGGCACAGATACGCAGTATTTT	TRBD1	TRBJ2-3	TRBV30
CSVEDQELAGDDEQFF	TGCAGCGTTGAAGATCAGGAACTAGCGGGAGACGATGAGCAGTTCTTC	TRBD2	TRBJ2-1	TRBV29-1
CASSLIGAGYTF	TGTGCCAGCAGTTTGATAGGGGCAGGCTACACCTTC	NA	TRBJ1-2	TRBV28
CASSLEAGVDGYTF	TGCGCCAGCAGCTTGGAGGCAGGGGTAGATGGCTACACCTTC	NA	TRBJ1-2	TRBV5-1
CATSTQRWNTEAFF	TGTGCCACCAGCACCCAGCGATGGAACACTGAAGCTTTCTTT	NA	TRBJ1-1	TRBV15
CASSLGETQYF	TGTGCCAGCAGTTTGGGCGAGACCCAGTACTTC	NA	TRBJ2-5	TRBV6-5
CASSYQGSRNTEAFF	TGCGCCAGCAGCTATCAGGGCAGCCGGAACACTGAAGCTTTCTTT	NA	TRBJ1-1	TRBV5-1
CATSRDLGHTSKRYF	TGTGCCACCAGCAGAGATCTTGGACATACCTCTAAGCGGTACTTC	NA	TRBJ2-7	TRBV15
CASSPVEGGPGELFF	TGCGCCAGCAGCCCGGTGGAGGGAGGGCCCGGGGAGCTGTTTTTT	TRBD2	TRBJ2-2	TRBV4-3
CASSPIRAQETQYF	TGTGCCAGCAGCCCCATCAGGGCCCAAGAGACCCAGTACTTC	NA	TRBJ2-5	TRBV5-6
CASSLGPRFGGRDTEDFF	TGTGCCAGCAGCTTAGGCCCTCGTTTCGGGGGGCGTGACACTGAAGATTTCTTT	NA	TRBJ1-1	TRBV7-2
CASSPGEPGGEQYF	TGCGCCAGCAGCCCGGGTGAACCGGGGGGCGAGCAGTACTTC	TRBD2	TRBJ2-7	TRBV5-1
CASSLNRGSNQPQHF	TGTGCCAGCAGCCTAAACAGGGGGAGCAATCAGCCCCAGCATTTT	TRBD1	TRBJ1-5	TRBV7-2
CASSQGGGNQPQHF	TGCGCCAGCAGCCAGGGAGGCGGCAATCAGCCCCAGCATTTT	NA	TRBJ1-5	TRBV5-1
CASSPEILAGGNNEQFF	TGTGCCAGCAGTCCAGAAATTCTAGCGGGAGGAAACAATGAGCAGTTCTTC	TRBD2	TRBJ2-1	TRBV6-4
CASSRRLAGGPGEETQYF	TGCGCCAGCAGCCGCCGACTAGCGGGAGGGCCAGGGGAAGAGACCCAGTACTTC	TRBD2	TRBJ2-5	TRBV4-3
CSVATMNTEAFF	TGCAGCGTTGCCACAATGAACACTGAAGCTTTCTTT	NA	TRBJ1-1	TRBV29-1
CAWDPGQGGSGRDF	TGTGCCTGGGACCCCGGACAGGGGGGTTCGGGCAGGGACTTC	TRBD1	TRBJ2-7	TRBV30
CASSPLLAGGEQFF	TGTGCCAGCAGCCCGCTACTAGCGGGAGGGGAGCAGTTCTTC	TRBD2	TRBJ2-1	TRBV5-5
CASSDGPGNTEAFF	TGTGCCAGCAGTGATGGGCCGGGAAACACTGAAGCTTTCTTT	NA	TRBJ1-1	TRBV2
CASSLDRTGELFF	TGTGCCAGCAGCTTGGACAGGACCGGGGAGCTGTTTTTT	TRBD1	TRBJ2-2	TRBV7-3
CASSSRQVYNEQFF	TGTGCCAGCAGTTCCCGACAGGTCTACAATGAGCAGTTCTTC	NA	TRBJ2-1	TRBV27
CASSWPSGQRAYEQYF	TGTGCCAGCAGTTGGCCGAGTGGCCAGCGGGCCTACGAGCAGTACTTC	NA	TRBJ2-7	TRBV28
CASSQEGTGLSGANVLTF	TGTGCCAGCAGCCAAGAAGGGACAGGGCTTTCTGGGGCCAACGTCCTGACTTTC	TRBD1	TRBJ2-6	TRBV4-2
CASSKQGASYQETQYF	TGTGCCAGCAGCAAACAGGGGGCATCTTACCAAGAGACCCAGTACTTC	TRBD1	TRBJ2-5	TRBV7-9
CAWSEGTNYGYTF	TGTGCCTGGAGTGAGGGGACTAACTATGGCTACACCTTC	NA	TRBJ1-2	TRBV30
CASSPRQVHKFF	TGTGCCAGCAGTCCTAGACAGGTTCACAAGTTCTTC	NA	TRBJ2-1	TRBV2
CASSFDRRAGDEQFF	TGTGCCAGCAGCTTTGACAGAAGGGCAGGCGATGAGCAGTTCTTC	NA	TRBJ2-1	TRBV5-4
CASSSTSGWTYEQYF	TGTGCCAGCAGCTCAACTAGCGGGTGGACCTACGAGCAGTACTTC	TRBD2	TRBJ2-7	TRBV7-8
CARGATVGTGPGPDTQYF	TGTGCCAGGGGGGCCACAGTTGGGACAGGGCCAGGCCCGGATACGCAGTATTTT	TRBD1	TRBJ2-3	TRBV25-1
CASSFTSNQPQHF	TGTGCCAGCAGCTTTACAAGCAATCAGCCCCAGCATTTT	NA	TRBJ1-5	TRBV7-2
CASRNDRISGYTF	TGTGCCAGCAGGAACGACAGGATTTCTGGCTACACCTTC	NA	TRBJ1-2	TRBV6-5
CAWRPGGSGEQYF	TGTGCCTGGAGACCAGGGGGCTCGGGGGAGCAGTACTTC	TRBD1	TRBJ2-7	TRBV30
CASRASGASYEQYF	TGTGCCAGCAGGGCTAGCGGGGCCTCCTACGAGCAGTACTTC	TRBD2	TRBJ2-7	TRBV6-9
CASSAGQNYGYTF	TGTGCCAGCAGCGCCGGACAGAACTATGGCTACACCTTC	NA	TRBJ1-2	TRBV11-2
CASSDPLAGYEQYF	TGTGCCAGCAGTGATCCCCTAGCGGGATACGAGCAGTACTTC	TRBD2	TRBJ2-7	TRBV25-1
CASSQALGTGEYGTEAFF	TGTGCCAGCAGCCAGGCGCTCGGGACAGGGGAGTATGGCACTGAAGCTTTCTTT	TRBD1	TRBJ1-1	TRBV4-2
CASSYSFTALNEKLFF	TGTGCCAGCAGTTACTCGTTCACAGCCCTTAATGAAAAACTGTTTTTT	NA	TRBJ1-4	TRBV6-5
CASSPGLAAYNEQFF	TGTGCCAGCAGCCCGGGACTAGCGGCCTACAATGAGCAGTTCTTC	TRBD2	TRBJ2-1	TRBV7-2
CAWNNPQGSNQPQHF	TGTGCCTGGAACAACCCTCAGGGATCCAATCAGCCCCAGCATTTT	NA	TRBJ1-5	TRBV30
CASSIVPSASSYEQYF	TGTGCCAGCAGCATCGTCCCTAGCGCTAGCTCCTACGAGCAGTACTTC	NA	TRBJ2-7	TRBV9
CASSLRTGDNYGYTF	TGTGCCAGCAGCTTACGGACAGGCGATAACTATGGCTACACCTTC	TRBD1	TRBJ1-2	TRBV7-8
CASSARDIRKAFF	TGTGCCAGTAGTGCCCGGGACATCAGGAAAGCTTTCTTT	NA	TRBJ1-1	TRBV19
CASTGQLSGNTIYF	TGTGCCAGCACCGGACAGCTCTCTGGAAACACCATATATTTT	NA	TRBJ1-3	TRBV6-6
CASSERDLRSYEQYF	TGTGCCAGCAGTGAGAGGGACTTGAGGTCCTACGAGCAGTACTTC	NA	TRBJ2-7	TRBV2
CAISAGEGSMNTEAFF	TGTGCCATCAGTGCGGGGGAGGGTAGTATGAACACTGAAGCTTTCTTT	NA	TRBJ1-1	TRBV10-3
CASSTRGEQYF	TGTGCCAGCAGCACCCGGGGGGAGCAGTACTTC	NA	TRBJ2-7	TRBV6-5